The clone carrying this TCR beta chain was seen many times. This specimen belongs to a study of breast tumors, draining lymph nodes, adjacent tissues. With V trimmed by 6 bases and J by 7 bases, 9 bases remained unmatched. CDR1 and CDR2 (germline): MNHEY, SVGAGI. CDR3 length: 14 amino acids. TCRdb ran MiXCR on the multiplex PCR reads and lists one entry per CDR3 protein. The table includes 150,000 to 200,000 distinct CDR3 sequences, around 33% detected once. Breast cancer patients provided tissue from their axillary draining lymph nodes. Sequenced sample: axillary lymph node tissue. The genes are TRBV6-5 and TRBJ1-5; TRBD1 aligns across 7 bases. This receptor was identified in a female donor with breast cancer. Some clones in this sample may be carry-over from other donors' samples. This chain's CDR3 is CASRGDSLGQPQHF. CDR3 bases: TGTGCCAGCAGAGGGGACAGCCTAGGGCAGCCCCAGCATTTT.